This T cell receptor (beta chain) was observed in a study of blood T cell repertoires in COVID-19. Study details: The United States, Italy and Spain supplied acute and convalescent COVID-19 samples. T cells, B-cell-depleted T cells, or PBMCs provided the cDNA or gDNA that served as material.

This clone was observed a handful of times. Per the original data handling: For nucleated cells, counts were estimated from reference gene primer amplification. Clones were read by immunoSEQ multiplex PCR, and TCRdb kept only the in-frame ones, dropping some. The V and J calls and clone size were taken over from that table, and D and trimming were inferred from the DNA. The sample has tens of thousands of clones; roughly 75% are singletons. Trimming cost V 3 bases and J 1 base; bases outside gene matches: 5. Germline V CDR1 and CDR2: MNHEY, SVGEGT. The CDR3 is made up of 15 amino acids. Material for sequencing was peripheral blood. The source is a man older than 75 with active or convalescent COVID-19. J is TRBJ2-7 and V is TRBV6-2 or TRBV6-3; 8 bases align to TRBD1. DNA of the CDR3: TGTGCCAGCAGTTATGCCGGGACAGGTTCCTACGAGCAGTACTTC. Amino acid sequence: CASSYAGTGSYEQYF.